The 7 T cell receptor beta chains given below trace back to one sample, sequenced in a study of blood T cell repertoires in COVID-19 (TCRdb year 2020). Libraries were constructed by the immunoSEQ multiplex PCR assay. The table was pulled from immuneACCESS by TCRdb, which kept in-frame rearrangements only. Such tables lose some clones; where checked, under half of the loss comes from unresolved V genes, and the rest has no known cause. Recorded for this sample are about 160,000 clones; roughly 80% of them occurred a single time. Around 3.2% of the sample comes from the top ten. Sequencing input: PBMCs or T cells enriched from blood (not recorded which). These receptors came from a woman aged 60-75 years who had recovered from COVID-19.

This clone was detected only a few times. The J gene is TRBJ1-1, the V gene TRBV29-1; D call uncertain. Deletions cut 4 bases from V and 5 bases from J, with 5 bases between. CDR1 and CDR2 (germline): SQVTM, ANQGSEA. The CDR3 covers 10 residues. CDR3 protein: CSVVGTEAFF. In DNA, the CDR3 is TGCAGCGTTGTCGGGACTGAAGCTTTCTTT.

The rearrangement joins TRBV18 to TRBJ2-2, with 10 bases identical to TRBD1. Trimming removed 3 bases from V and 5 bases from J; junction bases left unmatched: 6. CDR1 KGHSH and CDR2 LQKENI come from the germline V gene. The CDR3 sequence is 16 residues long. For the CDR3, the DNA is TGTGCCAGCTCACCGCGACAGGGGGCTCGGACCGGGGAGCTGTTTTTT. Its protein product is CASSPRQGARTGELFF.

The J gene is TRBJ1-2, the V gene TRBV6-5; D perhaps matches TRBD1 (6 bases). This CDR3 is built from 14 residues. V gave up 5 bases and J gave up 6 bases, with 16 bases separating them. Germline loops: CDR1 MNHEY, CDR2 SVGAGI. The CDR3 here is CASSRNRAQDGYTF. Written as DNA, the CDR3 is TGTGCCAGCAGTCGAAACAGGGCTCAGGATGGCTACACCTTC.

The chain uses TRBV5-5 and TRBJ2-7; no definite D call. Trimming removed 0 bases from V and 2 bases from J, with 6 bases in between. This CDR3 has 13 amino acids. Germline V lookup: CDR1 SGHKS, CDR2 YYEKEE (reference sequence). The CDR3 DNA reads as TGTGCCAGCAGCTTGGGACACCCCTACGAGCAGTACTTC. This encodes CASSLGHPYEQYF.

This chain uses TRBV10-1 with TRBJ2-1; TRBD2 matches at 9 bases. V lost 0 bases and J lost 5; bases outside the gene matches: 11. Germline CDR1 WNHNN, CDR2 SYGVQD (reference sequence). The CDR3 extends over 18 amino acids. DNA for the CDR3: TGCGCCAGCAGTGAGTCGATCGGCGGGGGGGCCAGACACAATGAGCAGTTCTTC. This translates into CASSESIGGGARHNEQFF.

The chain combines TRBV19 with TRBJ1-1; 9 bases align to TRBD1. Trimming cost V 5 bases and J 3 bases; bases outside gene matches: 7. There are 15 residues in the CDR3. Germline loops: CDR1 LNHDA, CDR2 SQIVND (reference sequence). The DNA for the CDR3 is TGTGCCAGTAGTGTACAGGGGGCCTTGCACACTGAAGCTTTCTTT. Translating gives CASSVQGALHTEAFF. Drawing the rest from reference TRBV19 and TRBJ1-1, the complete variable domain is DGGITQSPKYLFRKEGQNVTLSCEQNLNHDAMYWYRQDPGQGLRLIYYSQIVNDFQKGDIAEGYSVSREKKESFPLTVTSAQKNPTAFYLCASSVQGALHTEAFFGQGTRLTVV.

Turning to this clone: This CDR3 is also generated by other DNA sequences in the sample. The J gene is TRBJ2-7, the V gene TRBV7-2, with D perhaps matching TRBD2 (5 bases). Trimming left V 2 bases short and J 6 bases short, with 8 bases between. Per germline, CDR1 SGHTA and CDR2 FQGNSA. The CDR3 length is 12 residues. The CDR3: CASSLNEGEQYF. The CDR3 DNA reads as TGTGCCAGCAGCTTAAACGAGGGCGAGCAGTACTTC.